A selection of T cell receptor beta chains follows, all from one sample in a study of blood T cells in healthy people across ages. TCRdb redid the calling of the 5' RACE reads with MiXCR, one entry per CDR3 protein. This table has approximately 800,000 distinct CDR3 sequences, about 45% appearing once. Source material: blood. The receptors come from an older man in good health. CDR3s include the opening cysteine and the closing phenylalanine or tryptophan. A D gene is named only where the DNA matches it firmly. Clone size is given for some rows only: seen once, a few or many times, or a class if the clone is expanded.

clone size,V gene,D gene,J gene,CDR3 protein,CDR3 DNA
NA,TRBV6-6,NA,TRBJ2-5,CASKAGKETQYF,TGTGCCAGCAAAGCAGGGAAAGAGACCCAGTACTTC
NA,TRBV5-1,TRBD2,TRBJ2-3,CASSMGLAGGDTQYF,TGCGCCAGCAGCATGGGACTAGCGGGTGGAGATACGCAGTATTTT
few,TRBV3-1,TRBD1,TRBJ2-7,CASSPTQGAGEQYF,TGTGCCAGCAGCCCAACGCAGGGGGCGGGCGAGCAGTACTTC
NA,TRBV29-1,TRBD1,TRBJ2-2,CSVTYQGAGTGELFF,TGCAGCGTTACCTATCAGGGGGCCGGGACCGGGGAGCTGTTTTTT
few,TRBV28,NA,TRBJ2-4,CASRRTILNIQYF,TGTGCCAGCAGGCGGACTATATTAAACATTCAGTACTTC
NA,TRBV12-3/TRBV12-4,TRBD1,TRBJ1-4,CASSWTGGSEKLFF,TGTGCCAGCAGTTGGACAGGGGGGAGTGAAAAACTGTTTTTT
few,TRBV28,NA,TRBJ2-6,CASSLFGANVLTF,TGTGCCAGCAGTTTGTTCGGGGCCAACGTCCTGACTTTC
few,TRBV14,TRBD1,TRBJ2-3,CASSQRRGQTDTQYF,TGTGCCAGCAGCCAGCGCAGGGGGCAGACAGATACGCAGTATTTT
many,TRBV5-1,NA,TRBJ2-2,CASSSSPQPGELFF,TGCGCCAGCAGCTCAAGTCCACAACCCGGGGAGCTGTTTTTT
few,TRBV6-5,TRBD1,TRBJ1-1,CASSRDSGTEAFF,TGTGCCAGCAGCCGGGACAGTGGAACTGAAGCTTTCTTT
NA,TRBV5-1,TRBD2,TRBJ2-1,CASRLNSGMNLFYNEQLF,TGCGCCAGCAGACTGAATAGCGGGATGAATTTATTCTACAATGAGCAGCTCTTC
NA,TRBV11-2,NA,TRBJ2-7,CASSLELSSNEQYF,TGTGCCAGCAGCTTAGAGCTTAGCAGCAATGAGCAGTACTTC
NA,TRBV12-3/TRBV12-4,NA,TRBJ2-1,CASSSSGNNEQFF,TGTGCCAGCAGTTCCTCCGGGAACAATGAGCAGTTCTTC
NA,TRBV20-1,NA,TRBJ2-7,CSAKWGGPYEQYF,TGCAGTGCGAAATGGGGGGGCCCCTACGAGCAGTACTTC
NA,TRBV6-4,NA,TRBJ2-2,CASSGSSGGAGELFF,TGTGCCAGCAGTGGATCATCCGGGGGAGCCGGGGAGCTGTTTTTT
NA,TRBV29-1,NA,TRBJ2-3,CSVVQATGGTDTQYF,TGCAGCGTTGTACAGGCCACGGGGGGCACAGATACGCAGTATTTT
few,TRBV5-5,NA,TRBJ2-7,CASSPVLGSYEQYF,TGTGCCAGCAGCCCGGTCCTAGGATCCTACGAGCAGTACTTC
few,TRBV29-1,NA,TRBJ2-3,CSVVSDSTDTQYF,TGCAGCGTTGTTTCGGATAGCACAGATACGCAGTATTTT
NA,TRBV7-2,TRBD2,TRBJ2-3,CASSLGGIGTDTQYF,TGTGCCAGCAGCTTGGGGGGGATAGGCACAGATACGCAGTATTTT
NA,TRBV7-2,TRBD2,TRBJ2-1,CASSRSSGGAGNEQFF,TGTGCCAGCAGCCGTTCTAGCGGGGGAGCGGGGAATGAGCAGTTCTTC
NA,TRBV24-1,NA,TRBJ2-3,CATQGGVTDTQYF,TGTGCCACTCAGGGAGGTGTCACAGATACGCAGTATTTT
NA,TRBV29-1,TRBD1,TRBJ2-7,CSARRDRSSYEQYF,TGCAGCGCCCGCCGGGACAGGAGCTCCTACGAGCAGTACTTC
NA,TRBV27,NA,TRBJ1-5,CASKSLLGRYDGNQPQHF,TGTGCCAGCAAATCTCTCCTGGGACGGTATGATGGCAATCAGCCCCAGCATTTT
NA,TRBV7-3,NA,TRBJ2-1,CASSLERAYEQFF,TGTGCCAGCAGCTTAGAGAGGGCCTATGAGCAGTTCTTC
NA,TRBV27,NA,TRBJ1-2,CARKPQGPANYGYTF,TGTGCCAGAAAACCACAGGGTCCAGCTAACTATGGCTACACCTTC
NA,TRBV5-1,NA,TRBJ2-3,CAGSDLSTDTQYF,TGCGCCGGCAGCGACCTTAGCACAGATACGCAGTATTTT
once,TRBV7-8,NA,TRBJ2-1,CASSHQDYRGNEQFF,TGTGCCAGCAGCCACCAGGACTATCGAGGTAATGAGCAGTTCTTC
NA,TRBV3-1,NA,TRBJ2-1,CASSQGRGTSEQFF,TGTGCCAGCAGCCAAGGCCGGGGCACGAGTGAGCAGTTCTTC
few,TRBV20-1,TRBD2,TRBJ2-3,CSARRLAGTTDTQYF,TGCAGTGCTAGGAGACTAGCGGGTACCACAGATACGCAGTATTTT
few,TRBV7-9,NA,TRBJ2-7,CASAVENYNEQYF,TGTGCCAGCGCTGTTGAAAACTACAATGAGCAGTACTTC
NA,TRBV20-1,TRBD2,TRBJ2-1,CSAGSPSGRRTYNEQFF,TGCAGTGCTGGCTCCCCTAGCGGGAGAAGGACCTACAATGAGCAGTTCTTC
few,TRBV10-3,TRBD2,TRBJ2-1,CAMKLAGDSNEQFF,TGTGCCATGAAACTAGCGGGAGATTCCAATGAGCAGTTCTTC
NA,TRBV4-3,TRBD2,TRBJ2-3,CASSHLAGGSTDTQYF,TGCGCCAGCAGTCATCTAGCGGGAGGAAGCACAGATACGCAGTATTTT
many,TRBV7-2,NA,TRBJ1-1,CASSLTAGNTEAFF,TGTGCCAGCAGCTTAACAGCGGGGAACACTGAAGCTTTCTTT
once,TRBV4-1,TRBD2,TRBJ2-3,CASSPRLARTDTQYF,TGCGCCAGCAGCCCCCGACTAGCGAGGACAGATACGCAGTATTTT
NA,TRBV4-1,TRBD1,TRBJ2-3,CASSQGQGGFTDTQYF,TGCGCCAGCAGCCAAGGACAGGGCGGGTTTACAGATACGCAGTATTTT
NA,TRBV12-3/TRBV12-4,NA,TRBJ1-4,CASRSGATNEKLFF,TGTGCCAGCAGGTCAGGGGCAACTAATGAAAAACTGTTTTTT
few,TRBV12-3/TRBV12-4,TRBD2,TRBJ2-2,CASSYGTSGNTGELFF,TGTGCCAGCAGTTATGGGACTAGCGGGAACACCGGGGAGCTGTTTTTT
few,TRBV14,NA,TRBJ2-1,CASSHGTPWSNEQFF,TGTGCCAGCAGCCACGGGACTCCTTGGAGCAATGAGCAGTTCTTC
NA,TRBV27,NA,TRBJ2-7,CASSLSIQRPSYEQYF,TGTGCCAGCAGTTTATCGATTCAACGGCCCTCCTACGAGCAGTACTTC
few,TRBV28,TRBD2,TRBJ2-1,CASSLFGRAYEQFF,TGTGCCAGCAGTTTATTTGGGAGGGCCTATGAGCAGTTCTTC
few,TRBV2,TRBD2,TRBJ2-1,CASRPLAGGNNEQFF,TGTGCCAGCAGGCCCCTAGCGGGAGGGAACAATGAGCAGTTCTTC
NA,TRBV7-9,NA,TRBJ1-1,CASSSSWATEAFF,TGTGCCAGCAGCTCCAGTTGGGCGACTGAAGCTTTCTTT
NA,TRBV5-6,TRBD1,TRBJ1-2,CASNPLGTDFGYTF,TGTGCCAGCAATCCCTTAGGGACAGACTTTGGCTACACCTTC
NA,TRBV4-3,TRBD2,TRBJ2-7,CASSRGLAGISYEQYF,TGCGCCAGCAGCCGAGGACTAGCGGGGATCTCCTACGAGCAGTACTTC
NA,TRBV7-2,TRBD1,TRBJ2-4,CASSRGQGRREQYF,TGTGCCAGCAGCCGGGGACAGGGGCGCCGAGAGCAGTACTTC
NA,TRBV2,NA,TRBJ1-2,CASKAGTSASGYTF,TGTGCCAGCAAGGCCGGGACCTCGGCAAGTGGCTACACCTTC
few,TRBV9,NA,TRBJ2-1,CASSVSGDFYNEQFF,TGTGCCAGCAGCGTAAGTGGGGACTTCTACAATGAGCAGTTCTTC
few,TRBV10-2,NA,TRBJ2-1,CASKLFNEQFF,TGCGCCAGCAAACTCTTCAATGAGCAGTTCTTC
NA,TRBV6-2/TRBV6-3,TRBD2,TRBJ2-2,CASSPSGTDTGELFF,TGTGCCAGCAGTCCTAGCGGGACCGACACCGGGGAGCTGTTTTTT
few,TRBV28,NA,TRBJ2-5,CASSFVASQETQYF,TGTGCCAGCAGTTTTGTTGCTAGCCAAGAGACCCAGTACTTC
many,TRBV12-3/TRBV12-4,NA,TRBJ2-7,CASSYSGSAQYF,TGTGCCAGCAGTTATTCGGGGTCCGCGCAGTACTTC
NA,TRBV20-1,TRBD2,TRBJ2-4,CSANRGVAKNIQYF,TGCAGTGCTAACCGGGGGGTAGCCAAAAACATTCAGTACTTC
once,TRBV10-2,NA,TRBJ1-5,CASGSDGPQHF,TGCGCCAGCGGAAGTGACGGGCCCCAGCATTTT